One TCR beta chain is described in this entry. This specimen belongs to a study of OX40 agonist ivuxolimab in advanced cancers. For the study at large: Hepatocellular carcinoma, melanoma, renal cell or head and neck cancer was diagnosed in the dose-escalation patients.

This table comes from immunoSEQ multiplex PCR, and its TCRdb copy is limited to in-frame clones, with some not included. The sample lists 50,000 to 65,000 clones; roughly four fifths were seen once. The clonotype originates from an adult with an advanced solid tumor such as melanoma, head and neck, liver or kidney cancer. The specimen was CD4+ or CD8+ T cells sorted from blood, collected in a trial of the OX40 agonist ivuxolimab.

CDR3 nucleotide sequence: TGTGCCAGCAGCTTAGTGGGGCTAGCGGGGGCCAAAAACATTCAGTACTTC. Protein: CASSLVGLAGAKNIQYF. The chain links TRBV7-9 to TRBJ2-4; 9 bases line up with TRBD2. V lost 1 base and J lost 1; bases outside the gene matches: 5. The germline V gene has CDR1 SEHNR and CDR2 FQNEAQ (reference sequence). The CDR3 is 17 residues long.